These 7 T cell receptor beta chains originate from one sample sequenced in a study of identical twins. TCRdb ran MiXCR on the 5' RACE reads and lists one entry per CDR3 protein. This table holds approximately 630,000 distinct CDR3 sequences, around 7.4% found once. The same data also went into a second study, on yellow fever vaccine responses in identical twins.

The material sequenced was PBMCs. These receptors came from a woman under 30 in good health.

The rearrangement uses TRBV29-1 and TRBJ2-3, with 12 bases aligning to TRBD2. Germline V gene sequence: CDR1 SQVTM, CDR2 ANQGSEA. The CDR3 contains 14 residues. V dropped 5 bases and J dropped 4; count of bases not matched to a gene: 4. The CDR3 sequence is CSVMTSGRPDTQYF. DNA of the CDR3: TGCAGCGTTATGACTAGCGGGAGACCAGATACGCAGTATTTT.

The chain links TRBV2 to TRBJ1-5; 8 nucleotides match TRBD1. CDR3 size: 14 residues. From germline, CDR1 is SNHLY and CDR2 FYNNEI. Trimming cost V 7 bases and J 3 bases; bases outside gene matches: 5. The CDR3 nucleotides read TGTGCCAGCAATGGGACAGGTTTCAATCAGCCCCAGCATTTT. It encodes CASNGTGFNQPQHF.

This clonotype was observed many times. The rearrangement links TRBV9 to TRBJ2-3; D may correspond to TRBD1 or TRBD2 (5 bases each). Germline loops: CDR1 SGDLS, CDR2 YYNGEE. With 0 bases removed from V and 0 bases from J, the gap between germline ends came to 14 bases. The CDR3 is made up of 17 amino acids. CDR3: CASSVEGLAGSTDTQYF. In nucleotides, the CDR3 is TGTGCCAGCAGCGTAGAGGGGCTAGCCGGCAGCACAGATACGCAGTATTTT.

In this sample, this clonotype turned up many times. The chain couples TRBV5-1 to TRBJ2-1; TRBD2 might be the D (6 bases). V gave up 2 bases and J gave up 0 bases, with 12 bases separating them. Germline-derived CDR1 and CDR2 are SGHRS and YFSETQ. The CDR3 spans 16 residues. CDR3 sequence (DNA): TGCGCCAGCAGCTTTAATGCGGGGAGCTCCTACAATGAGCAGTTCTTC. Its protein is CASSFNAGSSYNEQFF.

The rearrangement joins TRBV29-1 to TRBJ2-1; weak D call: TRBD2 (6 bases). Germline-derived CDR1 and CDR2 are SQVTM and ANQGSEA. The CDR3 is 17 residues long. Between the trimmed V and J ends, which lost 0 bases and 6 bases, there was a span of 21 bases. Here the CDR3 reads CSVEEGPLRGRSNEQFF. In DNA form, the CDR3 reads TGCAGCGTTGAAGAAGGACCTTTACGGGGGAGGTCCAATGAGCAGTTCTTC.

The chain couples TRBV18 to TRBJ2-1, with TRBD1 as a possible D gene (5 bases). Germline V CDR1 and CDR2: KGHSH, LQKENI. The CDR3 runs to 13 residues. V dropped 2 bases and J dropped 5 bases, with 7 bases sitting between them. Here the CDR3 reads CASSPGADNEQFF. CDR3 in DNA: TGTGCCAGCTCACCAGGGGCGGACAATGAGCAGTTCTTC.

The table lists this clonotype with a few counts. The rearrangement uses TRBV5-1 and TRBJ1-4; D uncertain. Trimming left V 4 bases short and J 0 bases short, with 7 bases between. This CDR3 is 14 amino acids long. Per germline, CDR1 SGHRS and CDR2 YFSETQ. DNA for the CDR3: TGCGCCAGCAGCCACAGCTCAACTAATGAAAAACTGTTTTTT. It encodes CASSHSSTNEKLFF.